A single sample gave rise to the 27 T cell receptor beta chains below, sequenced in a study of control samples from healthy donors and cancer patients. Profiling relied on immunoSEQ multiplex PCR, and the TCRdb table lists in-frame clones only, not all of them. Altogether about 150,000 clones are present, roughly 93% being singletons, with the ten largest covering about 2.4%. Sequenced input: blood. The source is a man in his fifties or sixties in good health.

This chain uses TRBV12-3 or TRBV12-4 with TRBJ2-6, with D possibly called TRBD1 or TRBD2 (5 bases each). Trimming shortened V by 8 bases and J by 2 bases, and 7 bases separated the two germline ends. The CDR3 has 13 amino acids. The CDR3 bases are TGTGCCAGCTCGGGGCCTGGGGCCAACGTCCTGACTTTC. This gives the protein CASSGPGANVLTF.

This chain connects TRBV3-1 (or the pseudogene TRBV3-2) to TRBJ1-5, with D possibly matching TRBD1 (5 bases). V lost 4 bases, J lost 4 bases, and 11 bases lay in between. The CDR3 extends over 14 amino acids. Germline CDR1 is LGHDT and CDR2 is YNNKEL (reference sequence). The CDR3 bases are TGTGCCAGCAGCCTGGGACGCTATAATCAGCCCCAGCATTTT. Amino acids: CASSLGRYNQPQHF.

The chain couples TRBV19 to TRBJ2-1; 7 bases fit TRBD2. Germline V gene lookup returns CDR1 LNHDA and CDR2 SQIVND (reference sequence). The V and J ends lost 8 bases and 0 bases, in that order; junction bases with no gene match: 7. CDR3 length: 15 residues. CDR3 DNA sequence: TGTGCCAGTGCTCTAGCGGAGCTCTCCTACAATGAGCAGTTCTTC. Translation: CASALAELSYNEQFF.

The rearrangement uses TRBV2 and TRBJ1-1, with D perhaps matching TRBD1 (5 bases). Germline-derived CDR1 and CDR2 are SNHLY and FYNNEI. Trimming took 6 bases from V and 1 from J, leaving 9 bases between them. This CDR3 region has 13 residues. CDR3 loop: CASRDSENTEAFF. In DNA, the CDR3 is TGTGCCAGCAGAGACAGCGAGAACACTGAAGCTTTCTTT.

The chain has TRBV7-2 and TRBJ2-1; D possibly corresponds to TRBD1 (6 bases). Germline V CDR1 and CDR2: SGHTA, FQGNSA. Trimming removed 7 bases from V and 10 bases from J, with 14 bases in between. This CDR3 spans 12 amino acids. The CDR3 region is CASTGVAREQFF. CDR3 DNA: TGTGCCAGCACAGGGGTGGCAAGGGAGCAGTTCTTC.

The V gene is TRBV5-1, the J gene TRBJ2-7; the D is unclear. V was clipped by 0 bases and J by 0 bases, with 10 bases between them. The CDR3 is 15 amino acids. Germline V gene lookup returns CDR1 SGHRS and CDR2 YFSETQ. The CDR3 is CASSLEPQSSYEQYF. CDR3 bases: TGCGCCAGCAGCTTGGAGCCTCAAAGCTCCTACGAGCAGTACTTC.

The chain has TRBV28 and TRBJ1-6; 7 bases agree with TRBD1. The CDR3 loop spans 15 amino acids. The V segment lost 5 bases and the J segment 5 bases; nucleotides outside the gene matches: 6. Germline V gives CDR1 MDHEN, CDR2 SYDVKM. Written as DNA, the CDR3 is TGTGCCAGCAGTCGCCGGGACAGTGATAATTCACCCCTCCACTTT. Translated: CASSRRDSDNSPLHF.

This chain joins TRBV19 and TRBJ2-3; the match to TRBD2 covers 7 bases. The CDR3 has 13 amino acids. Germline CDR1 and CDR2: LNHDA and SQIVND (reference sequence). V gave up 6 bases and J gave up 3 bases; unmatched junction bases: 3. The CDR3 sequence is CASSRTRTDTQYF. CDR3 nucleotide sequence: TGTGCCAGTAGCCGGACTAGAACAGATACGCAGTATTTT.

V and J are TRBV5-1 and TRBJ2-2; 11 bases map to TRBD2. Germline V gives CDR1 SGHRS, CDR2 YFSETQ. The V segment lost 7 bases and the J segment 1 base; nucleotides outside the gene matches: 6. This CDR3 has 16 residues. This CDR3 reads CASGGGTSGNTGELFF. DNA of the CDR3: TGCGCCAGCGGAGGAGGGACTAGCGGGAACACCGGGGAGCTGTTTTTT.

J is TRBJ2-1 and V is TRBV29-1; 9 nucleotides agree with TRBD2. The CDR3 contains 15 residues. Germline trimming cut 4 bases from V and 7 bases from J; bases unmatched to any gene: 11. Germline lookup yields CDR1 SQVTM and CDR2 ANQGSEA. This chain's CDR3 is CSVVALAGMLNEQFF. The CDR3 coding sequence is TGCAGCGTTGTGGCGCTAGCGGGAATGTTGAATGAGCAGTTCTTC.

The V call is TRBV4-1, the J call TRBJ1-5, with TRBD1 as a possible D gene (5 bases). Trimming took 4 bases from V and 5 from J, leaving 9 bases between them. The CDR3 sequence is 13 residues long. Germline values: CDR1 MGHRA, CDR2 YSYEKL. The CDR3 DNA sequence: TGCGCCAGCAGCCCGCTCAGGGATCAGCCCCAGCATTTT. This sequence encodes CASSPLRDQPQHF.

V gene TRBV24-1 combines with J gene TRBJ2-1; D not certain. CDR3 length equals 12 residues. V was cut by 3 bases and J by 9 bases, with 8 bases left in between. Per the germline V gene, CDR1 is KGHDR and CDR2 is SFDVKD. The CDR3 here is CATSDRTGEQFF. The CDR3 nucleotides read TGTGCCACCAGTGATCGGACCGGTGAGCAGTTCTTC.

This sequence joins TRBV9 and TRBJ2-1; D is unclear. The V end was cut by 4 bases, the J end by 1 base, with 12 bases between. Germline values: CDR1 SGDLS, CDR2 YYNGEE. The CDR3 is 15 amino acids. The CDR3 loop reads CASSPRIASYNEQFF. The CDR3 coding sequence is TGTGCCAGCAGCCCACGTATAGCTTCCTACAATGAGCAGTTCTTC.

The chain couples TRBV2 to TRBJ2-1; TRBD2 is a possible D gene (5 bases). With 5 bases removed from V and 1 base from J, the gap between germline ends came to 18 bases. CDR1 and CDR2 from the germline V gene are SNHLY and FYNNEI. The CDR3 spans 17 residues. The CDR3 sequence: CASSRISGRLSYNEQFF. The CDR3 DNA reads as TGTGCCAGCAGTCGTATATCGGGAAGATTGTCCTACAATGAGCAGTTCTTC.

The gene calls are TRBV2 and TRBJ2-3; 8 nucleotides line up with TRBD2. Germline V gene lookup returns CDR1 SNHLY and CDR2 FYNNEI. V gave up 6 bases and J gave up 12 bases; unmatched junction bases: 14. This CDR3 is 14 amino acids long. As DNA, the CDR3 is TGTGCCAGCAGCGACGATCGACAGGTAGCGGGACAGTATTTT. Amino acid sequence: CASSDDRQVAGQYF.

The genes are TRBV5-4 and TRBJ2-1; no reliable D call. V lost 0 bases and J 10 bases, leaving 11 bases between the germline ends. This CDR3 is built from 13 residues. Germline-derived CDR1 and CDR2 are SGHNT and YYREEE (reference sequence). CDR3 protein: CASSLDGPGEQFF. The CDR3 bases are TGTGCCAGCAGCTTGGACGGGCCGGGCGAGCAGTTCTTC. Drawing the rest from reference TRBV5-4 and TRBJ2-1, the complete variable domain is ETGVTQSPTHLIKTRGQQVTLRCSSQSGHNTVSWYQQALGQGPQFIFQYYREEENGRGNFPPRFSGLQFPNYSSELNVNALELDDSALYLCASSLDGPGEQFFGPGTRLTVL.

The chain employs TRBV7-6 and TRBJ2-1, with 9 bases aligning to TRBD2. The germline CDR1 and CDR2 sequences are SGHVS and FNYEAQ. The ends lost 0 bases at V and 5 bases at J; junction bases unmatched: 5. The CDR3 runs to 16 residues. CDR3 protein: CASSLAPSGANNEQFF. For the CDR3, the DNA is TGTGCCAGCAGCTTAGCTCCTAGCGGGGCGAACAATGAGCAGTTCTTC. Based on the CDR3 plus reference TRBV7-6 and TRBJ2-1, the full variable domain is GAGVSQSPRYKVTKRGQDVALRCDPISGHVSLYWYRQALGQGPEFLTYFNYEAQQDKSGLPNDRFSAERPEGSISTLTIQRTEQRDSAMYRCASSLAPSGANNEQFFGPGTRLTVL.

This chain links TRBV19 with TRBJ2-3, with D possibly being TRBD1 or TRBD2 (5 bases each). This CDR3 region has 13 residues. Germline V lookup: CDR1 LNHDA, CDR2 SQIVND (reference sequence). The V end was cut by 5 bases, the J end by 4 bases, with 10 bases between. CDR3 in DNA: TGTGCCAGTAGTGGGGACGGCGCAGATACGCAGTATTTT. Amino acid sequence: CASSGDGADTQYF.

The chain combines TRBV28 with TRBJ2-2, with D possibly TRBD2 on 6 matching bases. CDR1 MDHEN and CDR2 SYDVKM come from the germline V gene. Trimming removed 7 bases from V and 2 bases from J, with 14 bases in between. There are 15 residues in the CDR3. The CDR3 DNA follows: TGTGCCAGCAATCGGGTAGCGGAAAACACCGGGGAGCTGTTTTTT. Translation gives CASNRVAENTGELFF.

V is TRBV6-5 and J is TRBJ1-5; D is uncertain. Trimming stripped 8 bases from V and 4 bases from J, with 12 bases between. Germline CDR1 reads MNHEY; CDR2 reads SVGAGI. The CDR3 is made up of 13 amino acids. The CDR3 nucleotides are TGTGCCAGCTCAGTTAGAGAAAATCAGCCCCAGCATTTT. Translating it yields CASSVRENQPQHF.

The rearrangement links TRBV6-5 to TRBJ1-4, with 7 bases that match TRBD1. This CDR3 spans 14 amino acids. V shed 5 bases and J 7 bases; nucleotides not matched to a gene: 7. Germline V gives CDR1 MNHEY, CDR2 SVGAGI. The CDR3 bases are TGTGCCAGCAGTCAACAGGGGAACGTTGAAAAACTGTTTTTT. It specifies CASSQQGNVEKLFF.

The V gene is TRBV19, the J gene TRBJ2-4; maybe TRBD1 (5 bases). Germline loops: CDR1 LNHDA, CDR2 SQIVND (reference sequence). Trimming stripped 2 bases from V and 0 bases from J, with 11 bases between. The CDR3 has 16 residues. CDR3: CASSIKGSLAKNIQYF. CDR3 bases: TGTGCCAGTAGTATAAAGGGGTCACTAGCCAAAAACATTCAGTACTTC.

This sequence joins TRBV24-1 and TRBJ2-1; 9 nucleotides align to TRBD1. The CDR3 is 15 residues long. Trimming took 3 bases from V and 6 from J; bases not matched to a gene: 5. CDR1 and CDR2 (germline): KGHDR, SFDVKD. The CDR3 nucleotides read TGTGCCACCAGTGATCCGGGACAGGGTGGCAATGAGCAGTTCTTC. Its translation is CATSDPGQGGNEQFF.

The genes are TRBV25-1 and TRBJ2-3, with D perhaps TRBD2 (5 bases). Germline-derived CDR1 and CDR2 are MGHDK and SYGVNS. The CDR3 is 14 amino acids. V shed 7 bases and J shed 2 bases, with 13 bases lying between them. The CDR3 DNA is TGTGCCAGCATGTGGCAGACTAACACAGATACGCAGTATTTT. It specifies CASMWQTNTDTQYF. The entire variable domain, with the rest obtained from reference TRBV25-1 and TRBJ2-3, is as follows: EADIYQTPRYLVIGTGKKITLECSQTMGHDKMYWYQQDPGMELHLIHYSYGVNSTEKGDLSSESTVSRIRTEHFPLTLESARPSHTSQYLCASMWQTNTDTQYFGPGTRLTVL.

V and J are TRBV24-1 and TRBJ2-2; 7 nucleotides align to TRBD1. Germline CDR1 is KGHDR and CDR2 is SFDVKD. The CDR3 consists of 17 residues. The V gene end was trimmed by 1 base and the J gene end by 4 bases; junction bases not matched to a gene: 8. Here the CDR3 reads CATSDLGYRGSTGELFF. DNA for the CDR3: TGTGCCACCAGTGATTTAGGCTACAGGGGAAGCACCGGGGAGCTGTTTTTT.

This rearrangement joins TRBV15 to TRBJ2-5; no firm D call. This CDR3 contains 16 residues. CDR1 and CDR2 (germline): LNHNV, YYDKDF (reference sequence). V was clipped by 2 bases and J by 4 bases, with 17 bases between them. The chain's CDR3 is CATSRNPGPHGETQYF. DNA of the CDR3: TGTGCCACCAGCAGAAATCCGGGTCCCCATGGAGAGACCCAGTACTTC.

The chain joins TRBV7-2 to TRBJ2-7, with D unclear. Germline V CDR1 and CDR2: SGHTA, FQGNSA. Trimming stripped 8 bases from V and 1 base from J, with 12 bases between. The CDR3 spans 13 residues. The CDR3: CASGPAFSYEQYF. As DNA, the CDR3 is TGTGCCAGCGGACCAGCCTTTTCCTACGAGCAGTACTTC.